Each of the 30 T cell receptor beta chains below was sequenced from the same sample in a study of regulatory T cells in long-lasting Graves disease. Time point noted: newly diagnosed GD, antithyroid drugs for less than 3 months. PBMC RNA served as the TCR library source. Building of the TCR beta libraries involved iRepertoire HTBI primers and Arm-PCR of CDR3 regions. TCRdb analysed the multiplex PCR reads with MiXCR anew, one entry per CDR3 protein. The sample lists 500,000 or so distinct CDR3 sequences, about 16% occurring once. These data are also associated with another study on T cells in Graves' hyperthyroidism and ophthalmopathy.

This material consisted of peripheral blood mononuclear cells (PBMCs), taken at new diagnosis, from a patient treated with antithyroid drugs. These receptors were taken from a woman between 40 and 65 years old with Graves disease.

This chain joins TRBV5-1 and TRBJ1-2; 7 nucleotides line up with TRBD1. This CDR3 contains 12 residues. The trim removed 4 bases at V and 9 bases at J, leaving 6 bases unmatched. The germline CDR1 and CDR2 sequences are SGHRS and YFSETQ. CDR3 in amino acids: CASSLAGQSYTF. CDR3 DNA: TGCGCCAGCAGCCTGGCGGGACAGAGCTACACCTTC.

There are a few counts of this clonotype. The CDR3 DNA reads TGCAGCGTTGAATCCGGGGGCGAGCAGTTCTTC. Translating gives CSVESGGEQFF. This chain connects TRBV29-1 to TRBJ2-1; D possibly matches TRBD1 or TRBD2 (6 bases each). The CDR3 loop spans 11 amino acids. Germline-derived CDR1 and CDR2 are SQVTM and ANQGSEA. Trimming took off 2 bases at V and 10 bases at J, with 9 bases between the two ends.

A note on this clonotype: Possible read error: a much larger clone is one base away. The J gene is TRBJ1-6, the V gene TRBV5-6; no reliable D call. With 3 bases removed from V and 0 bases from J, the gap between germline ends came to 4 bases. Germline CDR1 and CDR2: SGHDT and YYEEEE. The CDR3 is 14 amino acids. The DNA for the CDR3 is TGTGCCAGCAGCTCGAGCTCCTATAATTCACCCCTCCACTTT. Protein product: CASSSSSYNSPLHF.

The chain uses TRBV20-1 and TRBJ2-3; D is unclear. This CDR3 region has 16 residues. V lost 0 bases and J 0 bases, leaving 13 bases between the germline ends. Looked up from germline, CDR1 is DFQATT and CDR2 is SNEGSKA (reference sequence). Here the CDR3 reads CSAREPSGVSTDTQYF. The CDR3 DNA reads TGCAGTGCTAGAGAACCCTCAGGCGTAAGCACAGATACGCAGTATTTT.

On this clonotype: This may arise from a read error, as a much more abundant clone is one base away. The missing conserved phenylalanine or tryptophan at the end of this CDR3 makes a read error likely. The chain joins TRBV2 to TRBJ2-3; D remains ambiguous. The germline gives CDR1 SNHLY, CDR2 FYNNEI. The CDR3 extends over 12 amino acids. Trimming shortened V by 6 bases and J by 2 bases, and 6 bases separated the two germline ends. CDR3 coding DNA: TGTGCCAGCAGCTACGCCACAGATACGCAGTATTCT. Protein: CASSYATDTQYS.

CDR3 sequence: CASTFTGELFF. The DNA of the CDR3 is TGTGCCAGCACCTTTACCGGGGAGCTGTTTTTT. This rearrangement joins TRBV7-9 to TRBJ2-2; D gene uncertain. CDR3 length: 11 amino acids. Germline lookup yields CDR1 SEHNR and CDR2 FQNEAQ (reference sequence). V lost 7 bases to trimming and J lost 5 bases, with 5 bases between them.

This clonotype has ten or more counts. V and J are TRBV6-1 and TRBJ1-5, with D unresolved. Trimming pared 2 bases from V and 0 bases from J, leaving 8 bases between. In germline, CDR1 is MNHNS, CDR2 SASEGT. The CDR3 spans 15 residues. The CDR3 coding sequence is TGTGCCAGCAGTGAACCCGGCTATAGCAATCAGCCCCAGCATTTT. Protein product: CASSEPGYSNQPQHF.

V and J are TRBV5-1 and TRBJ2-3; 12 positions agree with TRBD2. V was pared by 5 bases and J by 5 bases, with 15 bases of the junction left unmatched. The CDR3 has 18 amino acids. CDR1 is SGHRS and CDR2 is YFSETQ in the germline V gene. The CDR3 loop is CASRSLAGGPRIVDTQYF. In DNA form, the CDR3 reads TGCGCCAGCAGGAGTCTAGCGGGGGGGCCCCGGATTGTAGATACGCAGTATTTT.

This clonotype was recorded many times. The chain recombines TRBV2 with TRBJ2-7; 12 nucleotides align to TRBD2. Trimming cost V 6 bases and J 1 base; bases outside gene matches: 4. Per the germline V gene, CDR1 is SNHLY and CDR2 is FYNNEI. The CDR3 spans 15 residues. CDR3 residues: CASRWTSGTSYEQYF. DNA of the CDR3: TGTGCCAGCAGATGGACTAGCGGGACGTCCTACGAGCAGTACTTC.

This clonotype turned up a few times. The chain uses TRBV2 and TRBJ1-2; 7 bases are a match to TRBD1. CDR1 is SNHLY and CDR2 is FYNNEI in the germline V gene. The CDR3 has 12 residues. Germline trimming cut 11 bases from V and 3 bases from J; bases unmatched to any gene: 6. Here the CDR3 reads CALGTADYGYTF. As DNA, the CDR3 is TGTGCCTTAGGGACAGCCGACTATGGCTACACCTTC.

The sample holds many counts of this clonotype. DNA of the CDR3: TGTGCCAGCAGCTGGAGTAACAACTATGGCTACACCTTC. Translation: CASSWSNNYGYTF. J is TRBJ1-2 and V is TRBV28; unclear D gene. The V and J ends lost 6 bases and 2 bases respectively, with 10 bases between them. The CDR3 has 13 amino acids. Germline V gene sequence: CDR1 MDHEN, CDR2 SYDVKM.

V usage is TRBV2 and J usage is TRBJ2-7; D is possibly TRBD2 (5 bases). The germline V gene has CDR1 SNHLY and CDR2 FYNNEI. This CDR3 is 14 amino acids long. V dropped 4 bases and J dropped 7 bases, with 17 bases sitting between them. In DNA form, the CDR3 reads TGTGCCAGCAGTGGGACTGGACGTCCAGAGGAGCAGTACTTC. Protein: CASSGTGRPEEQYF.

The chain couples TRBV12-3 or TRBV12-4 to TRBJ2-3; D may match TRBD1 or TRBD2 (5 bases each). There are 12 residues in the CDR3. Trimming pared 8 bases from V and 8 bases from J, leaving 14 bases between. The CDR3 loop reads CASHRDLGTQYF. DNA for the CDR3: TGTGCCAGCCACCGGGACCTCGGTACGCAGTATTTT.

The CDR3 DNA reads TGTGCCAGCAGCGCCGGGACAGGGGGCCTGAACACCGGGGAGCTGTTTTTT. It translates to CASSAGTGGLNTGELFF. The gene calls are TRBV7-9 and TRBJ2-2, with 12 nucleotides matching TRBD1. CDR3 size: 17 residues. Germline trimming cut 5 bases from V and 1 base from J; bases unmatched to any gene: 5. CDR1 is SEHNR, CDR2 FQNEAQ, per germline (reference sequence).

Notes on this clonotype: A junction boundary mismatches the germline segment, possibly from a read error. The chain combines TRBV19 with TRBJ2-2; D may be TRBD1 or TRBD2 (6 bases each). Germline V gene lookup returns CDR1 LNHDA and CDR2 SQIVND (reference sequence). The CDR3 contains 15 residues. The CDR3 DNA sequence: TGTGCCAGTCATATCACGGGGGCGAACACCGGAGAGCTGTTTTTT. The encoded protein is CASHITGANTGELFF.

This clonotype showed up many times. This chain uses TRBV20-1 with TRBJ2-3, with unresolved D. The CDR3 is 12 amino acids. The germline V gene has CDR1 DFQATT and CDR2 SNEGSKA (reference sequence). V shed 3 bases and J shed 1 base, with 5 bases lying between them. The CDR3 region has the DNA TGCAGTGCTAGGATGGGCACAGATACGCAGTATTTT. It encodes CSARMGTDTQYF.

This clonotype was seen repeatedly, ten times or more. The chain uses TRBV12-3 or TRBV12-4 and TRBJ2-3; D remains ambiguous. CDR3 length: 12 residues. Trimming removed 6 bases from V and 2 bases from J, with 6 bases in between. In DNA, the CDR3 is TGTGCCAGCAGACGCTTCACAGATACGCAGTATTTT. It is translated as CASRRFTDTQYF.

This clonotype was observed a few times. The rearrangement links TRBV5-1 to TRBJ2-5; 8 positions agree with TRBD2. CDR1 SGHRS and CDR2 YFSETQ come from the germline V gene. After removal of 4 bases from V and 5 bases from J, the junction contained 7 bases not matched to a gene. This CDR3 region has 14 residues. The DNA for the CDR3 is TGCGCCAGCAGCACCGGGGGGGCCTTGGAGACCCAGTACTTC. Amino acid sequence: CASSTGGALETQYF.

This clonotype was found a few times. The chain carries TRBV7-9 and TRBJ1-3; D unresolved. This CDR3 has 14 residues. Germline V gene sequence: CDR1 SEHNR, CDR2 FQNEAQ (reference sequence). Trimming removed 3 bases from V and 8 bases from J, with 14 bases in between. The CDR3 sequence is CASSFERLGDTIYF. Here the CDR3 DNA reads TGTGCCAGCAGCTTCGAACGCCTAGGAGACACCATATATTTT. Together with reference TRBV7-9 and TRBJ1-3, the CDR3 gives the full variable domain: DTGVSQNPRHKITKRGQNVTFRCDPISEHNRLYWYRQTLGQGPEFLTYFQNEAQLEKSRLLSDRFSAERPKGSFSTLEIQRTEQGDSAMYLCASSFERLGDTIYFGEGSWLTVV.

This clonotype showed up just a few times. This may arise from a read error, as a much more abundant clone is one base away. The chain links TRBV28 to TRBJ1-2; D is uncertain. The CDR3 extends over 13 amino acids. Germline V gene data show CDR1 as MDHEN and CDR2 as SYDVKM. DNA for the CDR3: TGTGCCAGCAGTTTTTCGGGTCGCGATGGCTGCACCTTC. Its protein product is CASSFSGRDGCTF.

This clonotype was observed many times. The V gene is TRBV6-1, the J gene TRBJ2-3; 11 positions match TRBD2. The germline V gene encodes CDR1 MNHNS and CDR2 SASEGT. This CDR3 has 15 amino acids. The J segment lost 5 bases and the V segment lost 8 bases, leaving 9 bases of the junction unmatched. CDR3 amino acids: CASSRNSGGVDTQYF. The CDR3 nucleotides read TGTGCCAGCTCTAGGAATAGCGGGGGGGTAGATACGCAGTATTTT.

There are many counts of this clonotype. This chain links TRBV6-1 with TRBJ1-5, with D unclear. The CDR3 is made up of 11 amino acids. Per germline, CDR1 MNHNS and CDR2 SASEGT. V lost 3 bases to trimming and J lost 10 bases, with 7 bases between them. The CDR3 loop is CASSEAHPQHF. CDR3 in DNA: TGTGCCAGCAGTGAGGCTCACCCCCAGCATTTT.

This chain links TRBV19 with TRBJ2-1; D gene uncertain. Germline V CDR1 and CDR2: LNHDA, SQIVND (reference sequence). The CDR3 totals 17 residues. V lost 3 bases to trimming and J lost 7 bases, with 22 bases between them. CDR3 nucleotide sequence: TGTGCCAGTAGTATCCCCCCCCCGACACTGGAGAGGAATGAGCAGTTCTTC. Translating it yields CASSIPPPTLERNEQFF.

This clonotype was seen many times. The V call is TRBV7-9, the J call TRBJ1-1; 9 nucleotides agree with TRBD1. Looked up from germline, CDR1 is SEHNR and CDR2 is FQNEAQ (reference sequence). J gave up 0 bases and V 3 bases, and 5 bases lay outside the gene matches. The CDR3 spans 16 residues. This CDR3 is CASSLGQGDMNTEAFF. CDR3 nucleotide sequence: TGTGCCAGCAGCTTGGGACAGGGCGACATGAACACTGAAGCTTTCTTT.

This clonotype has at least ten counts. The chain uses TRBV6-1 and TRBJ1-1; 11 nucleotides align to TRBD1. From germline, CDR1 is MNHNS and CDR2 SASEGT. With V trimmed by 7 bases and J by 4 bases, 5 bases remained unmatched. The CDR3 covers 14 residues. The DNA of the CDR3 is TGTGCCAGCACCGAGGGACAGGGGGGCACTGAAGCTTTCTTT. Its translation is CASTEGQGGTEAFF.

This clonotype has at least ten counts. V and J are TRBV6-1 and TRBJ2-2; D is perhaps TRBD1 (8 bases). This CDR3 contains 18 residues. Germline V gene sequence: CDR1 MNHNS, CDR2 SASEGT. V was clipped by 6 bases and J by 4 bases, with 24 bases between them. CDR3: CASRRTGRGVSGTGELFF. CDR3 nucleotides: TGTGCCAGCAGGAGGACAGGGAGGGGGGTGTCGGGCACCGGGGAGCTGTTTTTT.

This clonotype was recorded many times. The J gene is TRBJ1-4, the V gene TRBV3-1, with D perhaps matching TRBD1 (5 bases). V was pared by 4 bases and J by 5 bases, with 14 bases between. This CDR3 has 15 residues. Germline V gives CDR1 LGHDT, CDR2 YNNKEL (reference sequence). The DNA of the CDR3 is TGTGCCAGCAGCCCATCAACCGGGGGGAATGAAAAACTGTTTTTT. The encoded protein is CASSPSTGGNEKLFF.

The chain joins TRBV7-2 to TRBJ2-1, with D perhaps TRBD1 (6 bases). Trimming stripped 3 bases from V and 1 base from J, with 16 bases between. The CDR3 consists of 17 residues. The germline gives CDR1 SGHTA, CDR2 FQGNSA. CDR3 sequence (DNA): TGTGCCAGCAGCTTCCCAAAAACAGGGCTGTCCTACAATGAGCAGTTCTTC. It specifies CASSFPKTGLSYNEQFF.

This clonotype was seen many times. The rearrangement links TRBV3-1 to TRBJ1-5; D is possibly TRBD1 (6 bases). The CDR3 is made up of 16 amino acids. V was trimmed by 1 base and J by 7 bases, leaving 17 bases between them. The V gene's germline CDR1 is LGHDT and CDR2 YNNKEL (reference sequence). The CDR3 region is CASSQAGIGGQQPQHF. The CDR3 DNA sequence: TGTGCCAGCAGCCAAGCCGGGATCGGGGGGCAGCAGCCCCAGCATTTT. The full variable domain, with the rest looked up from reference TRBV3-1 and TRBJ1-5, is DTAVSQTPKYLVTQMGNDKSIKCEQNLGHDTMYWYKQDSKKFLKIMFSYNNKELIINETVPNRFSPKSPDKAHLNLHINSLELGDSAVYFCASSQAGIGGQQPQHFGDGTRLSIL.

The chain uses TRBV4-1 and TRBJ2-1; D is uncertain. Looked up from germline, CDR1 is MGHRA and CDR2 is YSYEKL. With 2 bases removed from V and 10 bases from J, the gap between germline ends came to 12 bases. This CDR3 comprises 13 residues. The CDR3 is CASSQPVGLEQFF. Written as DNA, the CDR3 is TGCGCCAGCAGCCAACCGGTAGGTTTGGAGCAGTTCTTC.